The 14 T cell receptor beta chains in this list originate from one sample, sequenced in a study of T cells in Graves' hyperthyroidism and ophthalmopathy. Researchers took RNA transcripts and amplified the TCR beta CDR3 regions from them. The HTBI primer set was used in a first-round RT-PCR of the TCR CDR3. TCRdb fed the multiplex PCR reads into MiXCR, producing one record per CDR3 protein. This repertoire shows more than 500,000 distinct CDR3 sequences, roughly 46% found once; its top ten account for roughly 19%. Sequencing used peripheral blood or thyroid tissue (not recorded which). These TCRs come from an adult woman with Graves' disease, either hyperthyroidism or ophthalmopathy (not recorded which).

The rearrangement joins TRBV14 to TRBJ2-7; 10 nucleotides agree with TRBD2. V lost 3 bases, J lost 2 bases, and 4 bases stayed unmatched. Germline values: CDR1 SGHDN, CDR2 FVKESK. This CDR3 is built from 15 residues. The chain's CDR3 is CASSHELAGTYEQYF. Written as DNA, the CDR3 is TGTGCCAGCAGCCATGAACTAGCGGGAACCTACGAGCAGTACTTC.

A word on this clonotype: This clone may be a read error of a much larger clone one base away. The V gene is TRBV12-3 or TRBV12-4, the J gene TRBJ2-5; D call uncertain. The CDR3 length is 11 residues. Trimming cost V 6 bases and J 6 bases, with 8 bases left between them. This CDR3 is CASRDEKTQYF. In nucleotides, the CDR3 is TGTGCCAGCAGGGATGAAAAGACCCAGTACTTC.

This clonotype was detected ten times or more. V usage is TRBV9 and J usage is TRBJ1-2; maybe TRBD1 (6 bases). Germline V gene lookup returns CDR1 SGDLS and CDR2 YYNGEE. V was pared by 0 bases and J by 3 bases, with 15 bases between. This CDR3 has 16 amino acids. This CDR3 is CASSVGGAKQYYGYTF. CDR3 coding DNA: TGTGCCAGCAGCGTAGGGGGGGCCAAACAGTACTATGGCTACACCTTC.

The chain carries TRBV7-9 and TRBJ2-7, with TRBD2 matching 10 bases. Germline V gene data show CDR1 as SEHNR and CDR2 as FQNEAQ (reference sequence). Trimming removed 2 bases from V and 0 bases from J; junction bases left unmatched: 13. This CDR3 is 19 amino acids long. The CDR3: CASSLSETSGLISSYEQYF. DNA of the CDR3: TGTGCCAGCAGCTTAAGTGAGACTAGCGGGCTTATCAGCTCCTACGAGCAGTACTTC.

This clonotype was detected only a few times. CDR3 coding DNA: TGTGCCAGCAGTGTACTAGCGGGAGAGACCGGGGAGCTGTTTTTT. Translated, it gives CASSVLAGETGELFF. The rearrangement uses TRBV6-2 or TRBV6-3 and TRBJ2-2, with 11 bases that match TRBD2. Germline-derived CDR1 and CDR2 are MNHEY and SVGEGT. V dropped 5 bases and J dropped 5; count of bases not matched to a gene: 4. CDR3 length: 15 amino acids.

This chain connects TRBV6-5 to TRBJ1-6; D is perhaps TRBD1 (5 bases). The V end was cut by 6 bases, the J end by 13 bases, with 16 bases between. The germline CDR1 and CDR2 sequences are MNHEY and SVGAGI. The CDR3 consists of 13 residues. The CDR3 sequence: CASRGRPNQPLHF. CDR3 bases: TGTGCCAGCAGGGGACGGCCCAATCAGCCCCTCCACTTT.

This clonotype is a singleton in its sample. V is TRBV10-3 and J is TRBJ1-6; D unclear. The germline V and J ends were trimmed by 2 bases and 6 bases, with 11 bases remaining between them. The CDR3 totals 15 residues. Germline V CDR1 and CDR2: ENHRY, SYGVKD. The CDR3 spells CAISEGFGGNSPLHF. CDR3 sequence (DNA): TGTGCCATCAGTGAGGGATTCGGCGGTAATTCACCCCTCCACTTT.

In this sample, this clonotype turned up many times. The chain has TRBV14 and TRBJ1-6, with D unclear. CDR1 and CDR2 from the germline V gene are SGHDN and FVKESK. V dropped 5 bases and J dropped 8 bases, with 10 bases sitting between them. There are 13 residues in the CDR3. The CDR3 region has the DNA TGTGCCAGCAGCGCCGCTGTTGATTCACCCCTCCACTTT. It is translated as CASSAAVDSPLHF. The variable domain in full, completed from reference TRBV14 and TRBJ1-6, reads EAGVTQFPSHSVIEKGQTVTLRCDPISGHDNLYWYRRVMGKEIKFLLHFVKESKQDESGMPNNRFLAERTGGTYSTLKVQPAELEDSGVYFCASSAAVDSPLHFGNGTRLTVT.

This clonotype appeared a few times. V is TRBV3-1 and J is TRBJ1-6; no clear D. Per germline, CDR1 LGHDT and CDR2 YNNKEL (reference sequence). The CDR3 totals 16 residues. The ends were cut back, 0 bases at V and 2 bases at J, with 8 bases in the middle. CDR3 loop: CASSQEAGPYNSPLHF. As DNA, the CDR3 is TGTGCCAGCAGCCAAGAGGCGGGCCCCTATAATTCACCCCTCCACTTT.

The table lists this clonotype with many counts. The rearrangement uses TRBV6-1 and TRBJ2-6; D is tentatively TRBD1 or TRBD2 (5 bases each). In germline, CDR1 is MNHNS, CDR2 SASEGT. The CDR3 loop spans 15 amino acids. V was pared by 4 bases and J by 0 bases, with 7 bases between. The CDR3 sequence: CASSVGTSGANVLTF. Here the CDR3 DNA reads TGTGCCAGCAGTGTGGGGACCTCTGGGGCCAACGTCCTGACTTTC.

This clonotype was detected many times. The chain combines TRBV4-2 with TRBJ1-3; tentative D call: TRBD1 (5 bases). The CDR3 contains 16 residues. The germline V and J ends were trimmed by 4 bases and 0 bases, with 13 bases remaining between them. Per the germline V gene, CDR1 is LGHNA and CDR2 is YNFKEQ. In DNA, the CDR3 is TGTGCCAGCAGCCCACCGAGGGGTTCCTCTGGAAACACCATATATTTT. Translated: CASSPPRGSSGNTIYF.

The chain joins TRBV29-1 to TRBJ1-2; a weak D match, TRBD1 (5 bases). The germline V gene encodes CDR1 SQVTM and CDR2 ANQGSEA. The CDR3 has 12 residues. V lost 5 bases and J 1 base, leaving 8 bases between the germline ends. The CDR3, as DNA: TGCAGCGTTCGTGACAGTAACTATGGCTACACCTTC. Amino acid sequence: CSVRDSNYGYTF.

The chain has TRBV7-2 and TRBJ1-2; D unresolved. The CDR3 loop spans 13 amino acids. Germline values: CDR1 SGHTA, CDR2 FQGNSA. Trimming cost V 2 bases and J 8 bases, with 12 bases left between them. The CDR3 loop is CASSLKGRMGYTF. CDR3 nucleotide sequence: TGTGCCAGCAGCTTAAAAGGCAGAATGGGCTACACCTTC.

J is TRBJ2-7 and V is TRBV7-7; TRBD2 is a possible D gene (5 bases). This CDR3 is built from 15 residues. The V and J ends lost 5 bases and 1 base respectively, with 15 bases between them. Germline assignment: CDR1 SSHAT and CDR2 FNYEAQ (reference sequence). Here the CDR3 reads CASSQGGPSSYEQYF. The CDR3 DNA reads as TGTGCCAGCAGCCAAGGAGGACCTTCTTCCTACGAGCAGTACTTC.